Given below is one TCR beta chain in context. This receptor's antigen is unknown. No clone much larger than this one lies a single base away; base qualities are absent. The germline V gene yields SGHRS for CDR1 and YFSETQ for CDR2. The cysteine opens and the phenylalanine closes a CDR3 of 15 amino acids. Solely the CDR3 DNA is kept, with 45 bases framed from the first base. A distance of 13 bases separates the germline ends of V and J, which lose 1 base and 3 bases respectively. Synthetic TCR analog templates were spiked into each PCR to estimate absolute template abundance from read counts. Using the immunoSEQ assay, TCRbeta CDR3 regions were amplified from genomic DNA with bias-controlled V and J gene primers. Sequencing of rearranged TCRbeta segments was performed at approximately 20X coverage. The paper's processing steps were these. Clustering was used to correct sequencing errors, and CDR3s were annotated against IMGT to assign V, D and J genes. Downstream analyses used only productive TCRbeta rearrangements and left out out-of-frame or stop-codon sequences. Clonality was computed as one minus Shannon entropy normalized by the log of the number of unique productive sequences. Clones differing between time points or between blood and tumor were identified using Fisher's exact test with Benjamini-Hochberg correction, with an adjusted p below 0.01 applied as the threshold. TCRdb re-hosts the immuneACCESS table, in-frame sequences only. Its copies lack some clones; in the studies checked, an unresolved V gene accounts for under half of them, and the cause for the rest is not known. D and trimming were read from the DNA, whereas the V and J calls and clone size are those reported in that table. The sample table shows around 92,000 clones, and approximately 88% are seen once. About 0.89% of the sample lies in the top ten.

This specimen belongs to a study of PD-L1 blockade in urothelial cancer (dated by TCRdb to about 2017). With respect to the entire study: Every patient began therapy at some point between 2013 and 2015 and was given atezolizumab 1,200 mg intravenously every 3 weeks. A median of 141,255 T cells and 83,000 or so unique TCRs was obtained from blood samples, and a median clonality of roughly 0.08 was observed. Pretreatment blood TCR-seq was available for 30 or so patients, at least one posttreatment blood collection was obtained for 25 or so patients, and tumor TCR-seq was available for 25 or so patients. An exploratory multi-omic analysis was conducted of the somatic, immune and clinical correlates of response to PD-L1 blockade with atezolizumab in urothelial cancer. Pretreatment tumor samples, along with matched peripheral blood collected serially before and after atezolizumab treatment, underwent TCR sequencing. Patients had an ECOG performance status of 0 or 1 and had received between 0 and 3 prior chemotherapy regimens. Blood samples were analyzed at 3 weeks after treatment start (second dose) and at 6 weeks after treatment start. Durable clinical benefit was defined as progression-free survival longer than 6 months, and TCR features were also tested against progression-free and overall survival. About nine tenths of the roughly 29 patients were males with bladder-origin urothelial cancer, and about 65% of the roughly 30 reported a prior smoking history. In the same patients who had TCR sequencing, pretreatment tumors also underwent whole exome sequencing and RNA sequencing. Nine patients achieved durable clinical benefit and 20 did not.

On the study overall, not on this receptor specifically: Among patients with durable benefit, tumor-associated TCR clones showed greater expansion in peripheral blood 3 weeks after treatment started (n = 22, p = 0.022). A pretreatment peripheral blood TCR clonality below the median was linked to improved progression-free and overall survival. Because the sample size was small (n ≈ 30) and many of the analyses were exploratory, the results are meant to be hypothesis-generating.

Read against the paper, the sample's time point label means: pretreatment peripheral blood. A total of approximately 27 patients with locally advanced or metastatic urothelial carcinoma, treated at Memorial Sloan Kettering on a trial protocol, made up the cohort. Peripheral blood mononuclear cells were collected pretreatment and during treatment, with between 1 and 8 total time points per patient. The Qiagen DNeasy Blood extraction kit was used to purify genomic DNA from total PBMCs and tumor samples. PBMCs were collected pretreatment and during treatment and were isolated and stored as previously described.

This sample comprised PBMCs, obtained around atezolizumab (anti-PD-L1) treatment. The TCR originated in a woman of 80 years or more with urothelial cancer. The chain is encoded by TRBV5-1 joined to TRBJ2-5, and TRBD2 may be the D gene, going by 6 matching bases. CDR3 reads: CASSLSGGAEETQYF. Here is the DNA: TGCGCCAGCAGCTTGTCCGGGGGAGCCGAAGAGACCCAGTACTTC.